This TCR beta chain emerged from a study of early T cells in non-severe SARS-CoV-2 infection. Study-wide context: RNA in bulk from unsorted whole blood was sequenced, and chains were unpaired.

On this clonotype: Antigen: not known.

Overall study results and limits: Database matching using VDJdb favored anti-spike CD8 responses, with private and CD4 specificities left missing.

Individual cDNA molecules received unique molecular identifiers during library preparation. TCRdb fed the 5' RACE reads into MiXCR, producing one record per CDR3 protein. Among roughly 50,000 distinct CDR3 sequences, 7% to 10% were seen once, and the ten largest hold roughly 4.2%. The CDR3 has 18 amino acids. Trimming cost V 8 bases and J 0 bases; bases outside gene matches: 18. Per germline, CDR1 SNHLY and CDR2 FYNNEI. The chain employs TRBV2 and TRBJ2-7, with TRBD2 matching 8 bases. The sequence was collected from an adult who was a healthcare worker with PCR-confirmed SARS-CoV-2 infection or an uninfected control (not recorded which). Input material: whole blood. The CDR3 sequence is CASFPGLDLLRASYEQYF. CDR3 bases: TGTGCCAGCTTTCCGGGACTAGATCTTCTTAGGGCCTCCTACGAGCAGTACTTC.